The 29 T cell receptor beta chains in this list originate from one sample, sequenced in a study of shared clonotypes between healthy human individuals. Using immunoSEQ multiplex PCR, the repertoire was profiled, and TCRdb retains in-frame clones only, with some absent. The sample has 450,000 to 500,000 clones, about 79% seen once. Sequencing input: PBMCs. Receptors originate from a middle-aged woman in good health. Some clones in this sample may be carry-over from other donors' samples.

The chain carries TRBV28 and TRBJ2-1, with 9 bases that match TRBD1. V shed 5 bases and J 0 bases; nucleotides not matched to a gene: 5. This CDR3 contains 16 residues. CDR1 and CDR2 (germline): MDHEN, SYDVKM. The CDR3 reads CASSGDRVGSYNEQFF. The CDR3 nucleotides read TGTGCCAGCAGTGGGGACAGGGTCGGCTCCTACAATGAGCAGTTCTTC.

The chain joins TRBV5-1 to TRBJ1-1; D unresolved. Germline V gene data show CDR1 as SGHRS and CDR2 as YFSETQ. Trimming pared 4 bases from V and 4 bases from J, leaving 20 bases between. This CDR3 has 16 amino acids. The CDR3 nucleotides are TGCGCCAGCAGCCTAGACACGGGGAGTCTAGCCACTGAAGCTTTCTTT. It yields the protein CASSLDTGSLATEAFF.

V is TRBV6-5 and J is TRBJ2-2; maybe TRBD2 (6 bases). Trimming shortened V by 6 bases and J by 5 bases, and 16 bases separated the two germline ends. In germline, CDR1 is MNHEY, CDR2 SVGAGI. The CDR3 runs 15 residues. CDR3 bases: TGTGCCAGCAGCTCGACTAGAAAGGGAACCGGGGAGCTGTTTTTT. Amino acid sequence: CASSSTRKGTGELFF.

The chain is built from TRBV15 and TRBJ2-2; D is perhaps TRBD1 (6 bases). The CDR3 covers 14 residues. Germline V gene data show CDR1 as LNHNV and CDR2 as YYDKDF (reference sequence). The germline V and J ends were trimmed by 5 bases and 8 bases, with 15 bases remaining between them. In DNA form, the CDR3 reads TGTGCCACCAGCGGGGGCCCCGGCGGGGGGGAGCTGTTTTTT. Residues: CATSGGPGGGELFF.

This rearrangement joins TRBV7-3 to TRBJ2-2; 8 bases are a match to TRBD1. Germline V gene lookup returns CDR1 SGHTA and CDR2 FQGTGA. The CDR3 totals 16 residues. V lost 4 bases to trimming and J lost 2 bases; unmatched junction nucleotides: 6. DNA for the CDR3: TGTGCCAGCAGCTGGCAGGGGGCTGGAAACACCGGGGAGCTGTTTTTT. Amino acid sequence: CASSWQGAGNTGELFF.

For this clone: A far larger clone is one nucleotide away, so this likely arose from a read error. The V gene is TRBV30, the J gene TRBJ1-1, with a tentative D call TRBD1 (6 bases). Germline CDR1 and CDR2: GTSNPN and SVGIG (reference sequence). This CDR3 region has 13 residues. As DNA, the CDR3 is TGTGCCTGGAGCTTAGGGGGAGGCACTGAAGCTTCCTTT. Translation: CAWSLGGGTEASF.

The CDR3 DNA sequence: TGTGCCAGCAGCTTAGAAACTACTATCCTACTCTCCTACAATGAGCAGTTCTTC. This codes for CASSLETTILLSYNEQFF. The rearrangement joins TRBV7-2 to TRBJ2-1; no firm D call. V lost 1 base, J lost 0 bases, and 16 bases lay in between. Germline values: CDR1 SGHTA, CDR2 FQGNSA. The CDR3 has 18 amino acids. The full variable domain, its missing parts supplied by reference TRBV7-2 and TRBJ2-1, is GAGVSQSPSNKVTEKGKDVELRCDPISGHTALYWYRQSLGQGLEFLIYFQGNSAPDKSGLPSDRFSAERTGGSVSTLTIQRTQQEDSAVYLCASSLETTILLSYNEQFFGPGTRLTVL.

This clone has only one observation. V usage is TRBV19 and J usage is TRBJ1-1; 10 bases are shared with TRBD1. V lost 5 bases to trimming and J lost 7 bases; unmatched junction nucleotides: 7. The CDR3 has 14 residues. Germline V gene lookup returns CDR1 LNHDA and CDR2 SQIVND (reference sequence). The CDR3 protein is CASSSTGGGFEAFF. In DNA, the CDR3 is TGTGCCAGTAGTTCGACAGGGGGCGGTTTTGAAGCTTTCTTT.

This chain connects TRBV19 to TRBJ1-1; D is unresolved. The germline V and J ends were trimmed by 6 bases and 0 bases, with 8 bases remaining between them. The CDR3 is 13 residues long. CDR1 is LNHDA, CDR2 SQIVND, per germline (reference sequence). In DNA form, the CDR3 reads TGTGCCAGTAGCGTGGTGGTGAACACTGAAGCTTTCTTT. Residues: CASSVVVNTEAFF. The entire variable domain, with the rest obtained from reference TRBV19 and TRBJ1-1, is as follows: DGGITQSPKYLFRKEGQNVTLSCEQNLNHDAMYWYRQDPGQGLRLIYYSQIVNDFQKGDIAEGYSVSREKKESFPLTVTSAQKNPTAFYLCASSVVVNTEAFFGQGTRLTVV.

This clone has only a few counts. The chain is built from TRBV27 and TRBJ2-2; D not certain. The germline V gene encodes CDR1 MNHEY and CDR2 SMNVEV (reference sequence). The CDR3 covers 12 residues. V dropped 3 bases and J dropped 6 bases, with 5 bases sitting between them. The CDR3 DNA sequence: TGTGCCAGCAGTTTCCAGTCCGGGGAGCTGTTTTTT. Its translation is CASSFQSGELFF.

This rearrangement joins TRBV5-4 to TRBJ2-7; 7 bases line up with TRBD1. J was trimmed by 0 bases and V by 4 bases; bases with no gene match: 7. The CDR3 contains 15 residues. Germline loops: CDR1 SGHNT, CDR2 YYREEE (reference sequence). This chain's CDR3 is CASSIGQASSYEQYF. The CDR3 DNA sequence: TGTGCCAGCAGCATCGGACAGGCTAGCTCCTACGAGCAGTACTTC. The complete variable domain, with remaining parts taken from reference TRBV5-4 and TRBJ2-7, reads ETGVTQSPTHLIKTRGQQVTLRCSSQSGHNTVSWYQQALGQGPQFIFQYYREEENGRGNFPPRFSGLQFPNYSSELNVNALELDDSALYLCASSIGQASSYEQYFGPGTRLTVT.

This clone was observed a handful of times. V is TRBV29-1 and J is TRBJ1-5; possible D gene TRBD1, 5 bases. V was cut by 2 bases and J by 7 bases, with 15 bases left in between. This CDR3 has 14 residues. The germline CDR1 and CDR2 sequences are SQVTM and ANQGSEA. CDR3 bases: TGCAGCGTTGAATACGGGGGAAGGGGACAGCCCCAGCATTTT. Protein: CSVEYGGRGQPQHF.

The CDR3 region is CASSEGDSTDTQYF. In nucleotides, the CDR3 is TGCGCCAGCAGCGAGGGGGATAGCACAGATACGCAGTATTTT. This chain links TRBV5-1 with TRBJ2-3; D might be TRBD1 (6 bases). This CDR3 comprises 14 residues. Trimming left V 4 bases short and J 0 bases short, with 9 bases between. Germline V gene lookup returns CDR1 SGHRS and CDR2 YFSETQ.

The chain employs TRBV7-2 and TRBJ2-2; TRBD1 is a possible D gene (7 bases). CDR1 and CDR2 from the germline V gene are SGHTA and FQGNSA. This CDR3 is built from 14 residues. With 10 bases removed from V and 5 bases from J, the gap between germline ends came to 17 bases. CDR3 in amino acids: CATGQGGWTGELFF. The CDR3, as DNA: TGTGCCACGGGCCAGGGGGGATGGACCGGGGAGCTGTTTTTT.

V usage is TRBV29-1 and J usage is TRBJ2-3; the D call may be TRBD1 or TRBD2 (5 bases each). CDR1 and CDR2 from the germline V gene are SQVTM and ANQGSEA. This CDR3 spans 16 amino acids. With 0 bases removed from V and 0 bases from J, the gap between germline ends came to 13 bases. The CDR3 bases are TGCAGCGTTGAAGATCCCCGGGGCGGGAGCACAGATACGCAGTATTTT. It specifies CSVEDPRGGSTDTQYF.

The rearrangement links TRBV6-1 to TRBJ1-5; weak D call: TRBD1 (5 bases). The CDR3 is 16 residues long. Germline assignment: CDR1 MNHNS and CDR2 SASEGT. V lost 1 base and J 4 bases, leaving 14 bases between the germline ends. The DNA of the CDR3 is TGTGCCAGCAGTGAAGAAGTCGTTTGGGGGAATCAGCCCCAGCATTTT. It specifies CASSEEVVWGNQPQHF.

Worth noting for this clone: The junction and the germline gene differ at one end; a read error may be behind it. The same CDR3 can be traced to other DNA sequences in this sample. The chain is built from TRBV11-3 and TRBJ2-3; tentatively, D is TRBD1 (6 bases). Germline V gene data show CDR1 as SGHNT and CDR2 as YENEEA. This CDR3 spans 15 amino acids. The CDR3 nucleotides are TGTGCCAGCAGCTTATTGGGCACAGGGTCGGATACGCAGTACTTT. Translating it yields CASSLLGTGSDTQYF.

A note on this clone: As the CDR3 is not closed by the conserved phenylalanine or tryptophan, this likely results from a read error. No DNA is shown, since the ends of the CDR3 on it are uncertain; the CDR3 is the one TCRdb lists. V usage is TRBV11-2 and J usage is TRBJ2-7; no DNA check was done on the table's D call, TRBD1. With termini counted, the CDR3 has 14 amino acids. Per the germline V gene, CDR1 is SGHAT and CDR2 is FQNNGV. CDR3 loop: CASSLDRTGGPPFS.

The genes are TRBV4-2 and TRBJ2-7; TRBD1 agrees at 11 bases. The germline gives CDR1 LGHNA, CDR2 YNFKEQ. There are 17 residues in the CDR3. The V gene end was trimmed by 0 bases and the J gene end by 3 bases; junction bases not matched to a gene: 7. This CDR3 reads CASSQDGGQGAIYEQYF. In nucleotides, the CDR3 is TGTGCCAGCAGCCAAGATGGCGGACAGGGGGCTATCTACGAGCAGTACTTC.

This clone was observed a handful of times. CDR3 DNA: TGTGCCTGGAGTTCCGGCAGTTACTACGAGCAGTACTTC. It codes for CAWSSGSYYEQYF. V gene TRBV30 combines with J gene TRBJ2-7; D not certain. Trimming pared 2 bases from V and 3 bases from J, leaving 11 bases between. This CDR3 spans 13 amino acids. Germline assignment: CDR1 GTSNPN and CDR2 SVGIG (reference sequence).

The rearrangement links TRBV11-2 to TRBJ1-1; 7 bases are a match to TRBD1. CDR3 length equals 13 residues. Trimming took 1 base from V and 11 from J; bases not matched to a gene: 7. Germline values: CDR1 SGHAT, CDR2 FQNNGV. In DNA form, the CDR3 reads TGTGCCAGCAGCTTAGGGACAGGATCAAGTGCTTTCTTT. Its translation: CASSLGTGSSAFF. Complete variable domain (other parts from reference TRBV11-2 and TRBJ1-1): EAGVAQSPRYKIIEKRQSVAFWCNPISGHATLYWYQQILGQGPKLLIQFQNNGVVDDSQLPKDRFSAERLKGVDSTLKIQPAKLEDSAVYLCASSLGTGSSAFFGQGTRLTVV.

The chain links TRBV18 to TRBJ2-7; a weak D match, TRBD2 (5 bases). Germline lookup yields CDR1 KGHSH and CDR2 LQKENI. V lost 4 bases and J 3 bases, leaving 13 bases between the germline ends. The CDR3 consists of 14 residues. CDR3 bases: TGTGCCAGCTCACTAGAGGGTTATGGCTACGAGCAGTACTTC. It translates to CASSLEGYGYEQYF.

A note on this clone: Other DNA sequences in the same sample also yield this CDR3. The chain uses TRBV5-1 and TRBJ2-2; D call uncertain. V lost 0 bases to trimming and J lost 1 base, with 1 base between them. Germline CDR1 reads SGHRS; CDR2 reads YFSETQ. The CDR3 loop spans 13 amino acids. Here the CDR3 reads CASSLGNTGELFF. The CDR3 nucleotides read TGCGCCAGCAGCTTGGGGAACACCGGGGAGCTGTTTTTT.

The chain has TRBV4-1 and TRBJ1-2, with unresolved D. Germline V gene lookup returns CDR1 MGHRA and CDR2 YSYEKL. The CDR3 contains 15 residues. Between the trimmed V and J ends, which lost 1 base and 4 bases, there was a span of 13 bases. CDR3 sequence: CASSQVPPARYGYTF. The CDR3, as DNA: TGCGCCAGCAGCCAAGTACCTCCCGCCCGCTATGGCTACACCTTC.

The chain couples TRBV28 to TRBJ2-7; tentative D call: TRBD1 (5 bases). Trimming took 5 bases from V and 2 from J, leaving 19 bases between them. In germline, CDR1 is MDHEN, CDR2 SYDVKM. There are 16 residues in the CDR3. The CDR3 here is CASSPWAQGDPYEQYF. Written as DNA, the CDR3 is TGTGCCAGCAGTCCCTGGGCCCAGGGCGATCCCTACGAGCAGTACTTC.

V and J are TRBV5-6 and TRBJ2-5; tentative D call: TRBD1 (7 bases). Germline lookup yields CDR1 SGHDT and CDR2 YYEEEE. The CDR3 length is 14 residues. V shed 4 bases and J shed 5 bases, with 15 bases lying between them. The CDR3 region is CASSAGQLLETQYF. Written as DNA, the CDR3 is TGTGCCAGCAGCGCGGGACAGTTATTGGAGACCCAGTACTTC.

The CDR3 is CASSKWTRGLVFYSNQPQHF. CDR3 coding DNA: TGTGCCAGCAGCAAATGGACCAGGGGATTAGTGTTTTATAGCAATCAGCCCCAGCATTTT. V usage is TRBV21-1 and J usage is TRBJ1-5; TRBD1, as called in the table, went unchecked against the DNA. TRBV21-1 is a pseudogene. The CDR3 is 20 amino acids.

The chain combines TRBV5-4 with TRBJ2-7; no clear D gene. Germline V gene lookup returns CDR1 SGHNT and CDR2 YYREEE (reference sequence). The CDR3 covers 13 residues. Trimming shortened V by 2 bases and J by 6 bases, and 12 bases separated the two germline ends. The CDR3 sequence is CASSFISSTEQYF. The CDR3, as DNA: TGTGCCAGCAGCTTCATCTCCTCTACCGAGCAGTACTTC.

The chain carries TRBV9 and TRBJ1-2; 11 bases agree with TRBD1. V lost 4 bases, J lost 3 bases, and 11 bases stayed unmatched. CDR3 length: 17 amino acids. Germline assignment: CDR1 SGDLS and CDR2 YYNGEE. The CDR3: CASSRTGGAGVYYGYTF. The CDR3 bases are TGTGCCAGCAGCCGGACAGGGGGCGCGGGGGTGTACTATGGCTACACCTTC.